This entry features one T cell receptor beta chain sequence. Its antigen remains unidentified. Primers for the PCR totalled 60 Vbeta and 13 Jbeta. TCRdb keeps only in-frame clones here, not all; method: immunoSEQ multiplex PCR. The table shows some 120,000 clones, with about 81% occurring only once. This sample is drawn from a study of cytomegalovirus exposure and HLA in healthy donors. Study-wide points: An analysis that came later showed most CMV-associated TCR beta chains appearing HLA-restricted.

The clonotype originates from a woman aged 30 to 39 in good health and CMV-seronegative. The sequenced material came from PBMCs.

CDR3 DNA: TGTGCCAGCAGCTTGATAGCGAGCACAGATACGCAGTATTTT. It encodes CASSLIASTDTQYF. V gene TRBV5-5 combines with J gene TRBJ2-3, with D tentatively TRBD2 (5 bases). The CDR3 has 14 residues. Germline CDR1 and CDR2: SGHKS and YYEKEE (reference sequence). V was shortened by 1 base and J by 0 bases, with 6 bases between the two germline ends. Filled out from reference TRBV5-5 and TRBJ2-3, the complete variable domain reads DAGVTQSPTHLIKTRGQQVTLRCSPISGHKSVSWYQQVLGQGPQFIFQYYEKEERGRGNFPDRFSARQFPNYSSELNVNALLLGDSALYLCASSLIASTDTQYFGPGTRLTVL.